This TCR beta chain was captured in a study of cytomegalovirus exposure and HLA in healthy donors. Findings and limits, study-wide: TRBV6-2, TRBV6-3 and some other V segments were excluded as indistinguishable.

Of note for this clone: The antigen is unknown.

PCR was performed using 60 Vbeta and 13 Jbeta primers. Generated by immunoSEQ multiplex PCR, the TCRdb table keeps only in-frame clones and is missing some. The table has roughly 120,000 clones, over 65% seen once. CDR1 is SEHNR and CDR2 is FQNEAQ in the germline V gene (reference sequence). There are 14 residues in the CDR3. The V and J ends lost 4 bases and 10 bases respectively, with 14 bases between them. This receptor was identified in a woman in her twenties or thirties in good health and CMV-seropositive. J is TRBJ1-6 and V is TRBV7-9; maybe TRBD1 (5 bases). Sequencing was performed on PBMCs. The CDR3, as DNA: TGTGCCAGCAGCTCCGGGACTTGGGAGTCACCCCTCCACTTT. Amino acids: CASSSGTWESPLHF.